A single sample gave rise to the 23 T cell receptor beta chains below, sequenced in a study of blood T cell repertoires in COVID-19. Generated by immunoSEQ multiplex PCR, the TCRdb table keeps only in-frame clones and is missing some. The sample contains about 270,000 clones, around 90% of which appear only once. The material sequenced was peripheral blood. The receptors were sampled from a man aged 45-65 years with acute or convalescent COVID-19.

The V and J genes are TRBV15 and TRBJ2-3; 7 bases are a match to TRBD1. The CDR3 runs to 16 residues. V was clipped by 1 base and J by 3 bases; unmatched bases: 7. CDR1 is LNHNV, CDR2 YYDKDF, per germline (reference sequence). CDR3 protein: CATSRGRAGGTDTQYF. CDR3 in DNA: TGTGCCACCAGCAGAGGCCGAGCAGGGGGTACAGATACGCAGTATTTT.

The chain recombines TRBV5-1 with TRBJ2-2; 8 bases align to TRBD1. Germline loops: CDR1 SGHRS, CDR2 YFSETQ. V gave up 3 bases and J gave up 0 bases; unmatched junction bases: 4. The CDR3 contains 16 residues. CDR3 sequence: CASSSRGPANTGELFF. The DNA for the CDR3 is TGCGCCAGCAGCTCCAGGGGGCCTGCGAACACCGGGGAGCTGTTTTTT.

The chain has TRBV5-1 and TRBJ2-1, with 11 bases that match TRBD2. This CDR3 is built from 15 residues. Trimming cost V 4 bases and J 7 bases; bases outside gene matches: 7. CDR1 and CDR2 (germline): SGHRS, YFSETQ. CDR3 DNA: TGCGCCAGCAGCCCAGGACTAGCGGGTGGTAATGAGCAGTTCTTC. Amino acids: CASSPGLAGGNEQFF.

V and J are TRBV27 and TRBJ1-2; D gene unclear. The germline gives CDR1 MNHEY, CDR2 SMNVEV (reference sequence). Trimming left V 3 bases short and J 0 bases short, with 5 bases between. The CDR3 extends over 13 amino acids. CDR3 sequence (DNA): TGTGCCAGCAGTTTTGCGGCTAACTATGGCTACACCTTC. It codes for CASSFAANYGYTF.

The chain employs TRBV9 and TRBJ2-2, with unresolved D. This CDR3 spans 13 amino acids. Trimming shortened V by 4 bases and J by 13 bases, and 17 bases separated the two germline ends. Germline values: CDR1 SGDLS, CDR2 YYNGEE. The CDR3 region is CASSPNDHGWLFF. The CDR3 DNA reads TGTGCCAGCAGCCCAAATGACCACGGGTGGCTGTTTTTT.

The V and J genes are TRBV6-5 and TRBJ1-1, with D maybe TRBD1 (5 bases). The CDR3 is made up of 13 amino acids. Germline V gene lookup returns CDR1 MNHEY and CDR2 SVGAGI. Trimming shortened V by 0 bases and J by 5 bases, and 7 bases separated the two germline ends. Here the CDR3 DNA reads TGTGCCAGCAGTTACTCGCGGGGGACTGAAGCTTTCTTT. This sequence encodes CASSYSRGTEAFF.

The V call is TRBV29-1, the J call TRBJ1-2; tentative D call: TRBD1 (6 bases). This CDR3 spans 12 amino acids. Trimming stripped 6 bases from V and 8 bases from J, with 16 bases between. Germline CDR1 reads SQVTM; CDR2 reads ANQGSEA. Written as DNA, the CDR3 is TGCAGCGTATACCGGGACACCCACGGCTACACCTTC. Amino acids: CSVYRDTHGYTF.

The chain has TRBV29-1 and TRBJ2-6, with D tentatively TRBD1 (5 bases). The CDR3 has 14 residues. V was trimmed by 3 bases and J by 2 bases, leaving 8 bases between them. Germline CDR1 is SQVTM and CDR2 is ANQGSEA. The CDR3 protein is CSVDLGPGANVLTF. The CDR3 region has the DNA TGCAGCGTTGACTTGGGGCCTGGGGCCAACGTCCTGACTTTC.

The genes are TRBV14 and TRBJ2-5; D not resolved. The germline gives CDR1 SGHDN, CDR2 FVKESK. The V end lost 4 bases, the J end lost 3 bases, and 12 bases lay between the germline ends. This CDR3 has 14 residues. The DNA for the CDR3 is TGTGCCAGCAGCCCTTTATCCCGTGAAGAGACCCAGTACTTC. Residues: CASSPLSREETQYF. Based on the CDR3 plus reference TRBV14 and TRBJ2-5, the full variable domain is EAGVTQFPSHSVIEKGQTVTLRCDPISGHDNLYWYRRVMGKEIKFLLHFVKESKQDESGMPNNRFLAERTGGTYSTLKVQPAELEDSGVYFCASSPLSREETQYFGPGTRLLVL.

This chain connects TRBV11-2 to TRBJ1-1, with 12 nucleotides matching TRBD1. The V and J ends lost 4 bases and 10 bases, in that order; junction bases with no gene match: 1. CDR1 is SGHAT, CDR2 FQNNGV, per germline. This CDR3 has 12 amino acids. The CDR3 loop reads CASSSGQGAAFF. In nucleotides, the CDR3 is TGTGCCAGCAGCTCGGGACAGGGGGCAGCTTTCTTT.

The V gene is TRBV12-3 or TRBV12-4, the J gene TRBJ1-5; 9 positions match TRBD1. Trimming at V came to 6 bases and at J to 8 bases, leaving 5 bases not matched to a gene. The CDR3 contains 13 residues. The CDR3 nucleotides read TGTGCCAGCAGAAGGGGACAGGGTAAGCCCCAGCATTTT. Residues: CASRRGQGKPQHF.

The chain links TRBV5-1 to TRBJ1-4; maybe TRBD1 (5 bases). The CDR3 is made up of 13 amino acids. The V end lost 2 bases, the J end lost 6 bases, and 8 bases lay between the germline ends. Germline assignment: CDR1 SGHRS and CDR2 YFSETQ. Here the CDR3 reads CASSFKQDEKLFF. CDR3 DNA sequence: TGCGCCAGCAGCTTCAAACAGGATGAAAAACTGTTTTTT.

J is TRBJ1-1 and V is TRBV7-3; D may be TRBD1 (6 bases). Germline assignment: CDR1 SGHTA and CDR2 FQGTGA. This CDR3 comprises 16 residues. Trimming left V 6 bases short and J 0 bases short, with 17 bases between. The CDR3 DNA is TGTGCCAGCAGGGACCTGACGAGGGGGATGAACACTGAAGCTTTCTTT. It encodes CASRDLTRGMNTEAFF.

V usage is TRBV30 and J usage is TRBJ2-5, with D possibly TRBD1 on 5 matching bases. The CDR3 length is 12 residues. V was trimmed by 1 base and J by 13 bases, leaving 16 bases between them. The V gene's germline CDR1 is GTSNPN and CDR2 SVGIG (reference sequence). CDR3 protein: CAWSASRGHRYF. The CDR3 bases are TGTGCCTGGAGTGCTTCAAGGGGTCATCGGTACTTC.

This chain joins TRBV5-1 and TRBJ1-6; TRBD1 might be the D (5 bases). The germline V and J ends were trimmed by 4 bases and 10 bases, with 18 bases remaining between them. The CDR3 totals 15 residues. Germline V CDR1 and CDR2: SGHRS, YFSETQ. The CDR3 nucleotides read TGCGCCAGCAGCCAGACGAGGTCAGGGAGGTCACCCCTCCACTTT. It is translated as CASSQTRSGRSPLHF.

This clone appeared a single time. V usage is TRBV7-9 and J usage is TRBJ1-5, with a weak D call TRBD1 (5 bases). V was shortened by 5 bases and J by 0 bases, with 8 bases between the two germline ends. Looked up from germline, CDR1 is SEHNR and CDR2 is FQNEAQ (reference sequence). This CDR3 region has 14 residues. CDR3 protein: CASSPDSSNQPQHF. The CDR3 nucleotides are TGTGCCAGCAGCCCCGACAGTAGCAATCAGCCCCAGCATTTT.

V and J are TRBV9 and TRBJ2-7, with D unclear. Germline-derived CDR1 and CDR2 are SGDLS and YYNGEE. The length of the CDR3 is 14 residues. V was pared by 3 bases and J by 9 bases, with 19 bases between. The CDR3 nucleotides are TGTGCCAGCAGCGAAAGGTCTGGCCACGAGCGGCAGTACTTC. It specifies CASSERSGHERQYF. Drawing the rest from reference TRBV9 and TRBJ2-7, the complete variable domain is DSGVTQTPKHLITATGQRVTLRCSPRSGDLSVYWYQQSLDQGLQFLIQYYNGEERAKGNILERFSAQQFPDLHSELNLSSLELGDSALYFCASSERSGHERQYFGPGTRLTVT.

The chain combines TRBV5-1 with TRBJ2-5; 8 bases map to TRBD1. CDR3 length: 16 amino acids. Germline V gives CDR1 SGHRS, CDR2 YFSETQ. The V gene end was trimmed by 2 bases and the J gene end by 4 bases; junction bases not matched to a gene: 10. The CDR3 loop reads CASSFVGAGGGETQYF. CDR3 nucleotide sequence: TGCGCCAGCAGCTTCGTGGGGGCAGGGGGCGGAGAGACCCAGTACTTC. Combining the CDR3 with reference TRBV5-1 and TRBJ2-5 gives the whole variable domain KAGVTQTPRYLIKTRGQQVTLSCSPISGHRSVSWYQQTPGQGLQFLFEYFSETQRNKGNFPGRFSGRQFSNSRSEMNVSTLELGDSALYLCASSFVGAGGGETQYFGPGTRLLVL.

The chain couples TRBV6-5 to TRBJ1-3; D not certain. CDR1 and CDR2 (germline): MNHEY, SVGAGI. The CDR3 has 16 residues. Trimming shortened V by 4 bases and J by 0 bases, and 13 bases separated the two germline ends. The CDR3 nucleotides are TGTGCCAGCAGTTCTCCAGGTCACGCCTCTGGAAACACCATATATTTT. It translates to CASSSPGHASGNTIYF.

V and J are TRBV12-3 or TRBV12-4 and TRBJ2-1; a possible D gene is TRBD1 (5 bases). This CDR3 is 13 amino acids long. The V end lost 3 bases, the J end lost 5 bases, and 8 bases lay between the germline ends. DNA for the CDR3: TGTGCCAGCAGTTTTGACAGTCACAATGAGCAGTTCTTC. Its translation is CASSFDSHNEQFF.

The V call is TRBV7-3, the J call TRBJ1-2; 10 nucleotides agree with TRBD1. CDR1 and CDR2 from the germline V gene are SGHTA and FQGTGA. This CDR3 has 14 amino acids. After removal of 4 bases from V and 7 bases from J, the junction contained 6 bases not matched to a gene. In nucleotides, the CDR3 is TGTGCCAGCAGCTCAGACAGGGGGCTAGGTGGCTACACCTTC. Translation: CASSSDRGLGGYTF.

This sequence joins TRBV19 and TRBJ1-2, with 8 positions matching TRBD1. The CDR3 is 14 residues long. V lost 6 bases to trimming and J lost 5 bases; unmatched junction nucleotides: 8. Per germline, CDR1 LNHDA and CDR2 SQIVND (reference sequence). The CDR3 is CASRRPGQDYGYTF. For the CDR3, the DNA is TGTGCCAGTAGACGCCCGGGACAGGATTATGGCTACACCTTC.

The V and J genes are TRBV27 and TRBJ1-3; tentatively, D is TRBD1 (5 bases). The V end was cut by 4 bases, the J end by 2 bases, with 12 bases between. Germline CDR1 is MNHEY and CDR2 is SMNVEV (reference sequence). The length of the CDR3 is 15 residues. CDR3 nucleotide sequence: TGTGCCAGCAGTTCCCGGGGAGGGGCTGGAAACACCATATATTTT. It codes for CASSSRGGAGNTIYF.